This is a list of T cell receptor beta chains from one sample in a study of T-cell memory formation after mild COVID-19. A single record per CDR3 protein comes from TCRdb applying MiXCR to the 5' RACE reads. The sample yields 200,000 to 250,000 distinct CDR3 sequences, 9.5% to 10% seen once. The sequencing sample was made of PBMCs or a T cell subset sorted from them (not recorded which). The receptor set was obtained from a young man who had mild COVID-19 (a few samples of this study predate the infection). Cell type and time point are not known. Both conserved end residues are part of each CDR3. A D gene is named only where the DNA matches it firmly. Where a row states a size, it is once, few, many or the class of an expanded clone; other rows omit it.

>few|-|TRBV28|TRBJ1-1
TGTGCCAGCGCGGGACTTTTGAACACTGAAGCTTTCTTT
CASAGLLNTEAFF
>few|-|TRBV12-3/TRBV12-4|TRBJ1-1
TGTGCCAGCAGCTCTCGGATCACTGAAGCTTTCTTT
CASSSRITEAFF
>-|-|TRBV11-2|TRBJ1-5
TGTGCCAGCAGCTTAGGACTGATTCAGCCCCAGCATTTT
CASSLGLIQPQHF
>-|-|TRBV7-9|TRBJ2-5
TGTGCCAGCAGCTCCCGGGCCTTAGAGACCCAGTACTTC
CASSSRALETQYF
>-|-|TRBV5-5|TRBJ2-7
TGTGCCAGCAGCCATACAGGGCCCTCCTACGAGCAGTACTTC
CASSHTGPSYEQYF
>few|-|TRBV9|TRBJ2-6
TGTGCCAGCAGCGCACCACCTTCCGGGCGGCCCTCTGGGGCCAACGTCCTGACTTTC
CASSAPPSGRPSGANVLTF
>-|TRBD1|TRBV4-2|TRBJ2-4
TGTGCCAGCAGCCCGGGACAGACAAACATTCAGTACTTC
CASSPGQTNIQYF
>many|-|TRBV6-6|TRBJ2-1
TGTGCCAGCAGCCCAGGGGCCAATGAGCAGTTCTTC
CASSPGANEQFF
>many|TRBD1|TRBV12-3/TRBV12-4|TRBJ2-3
TGTGCCAGCAGTTGGGACAGGGGGACAGATACGCAGTATTTT
CASSWDRGTDTQYF
>many|-|TRBV4-1|TRBJ2-1
TGCGCCAGCAGCCGAACAGGGAGCTCCTACAATGAGCAGTTCTTC
CASSRTGSSYNEQFF
>-|-|TRBV20-1|TRBJ2-3
TGCAGTGAGGCTAAGCGGGGCACAGATACGCAGTATTTT
CSEAKRGTDTQYF
>few|TRBD1|TRBV12-3/TRBV12-4|TRBJ1-5
TGTGCCAGCAGCCTGACAGGGGGAGTGAATCAGCCCCAGCATTTT
CASSLTGGVNQPQHF
>-|-|TRBV6-5|TRBJ1-2
TGTGCCAGCAGTTCACCCCACGGAGGGGGGAACTATGGCTACACCTTC
CASSSPHGGGNYGYTF
>few|-|TRBV7-3|TRBJ2-2
TGTGCCAGCAGCCCGGGAACCGGGGAGCTGTTTTTT
CASSPGTGELFF
>-|-|TRBV5-1|TRBJ2-2
TGCGCCAGCAGCTCCCGATGGCCTACAGGATATAGCGCGAACACCGGGGAGCTGTTTTTT
CASSSRWPTGYSANTGELFF
>few|-|TRBV18|TRBJ2-6
TGTGCCAGCTCACTCACAGCGGCGGGGGCCAACGTCCTGACTTTC
CASSLTAAGANVLTF
>many|TRBD1|TRBV5-1|TRBJ2-7
TGCGCCAGCAGCACCGGGACAGTGTCCTACGAGCAGTACTTC
CASSTGTVSYEQYF
>many|TRBD2|TRBV12-3/TRBV12-4|TRBJ2-1
TGTGCCAGCACGGCGGGGGGGCCTCTTTATGAGCAGTTCTTC
CASTAGGPLYEQFF
>-|TRBD1|TRBV20-1|TRBJ2-5
TGCAGTGCTAGAGATGGCCCGGGACAGCACCAAGAGACCCAGTACTTC
CSARDGPGQHQETQYF
>few|-|TRBV20-1|TRBJ1-1
TGCAGGGCCTCCTCCAACCCCGGGGGGGGGCAGGATAACACTGAAGCTTTCTTT
CRASSNPGGGQDNTEAFF
>many|-|TRBV20-1|TRBJ1-3
TGCAGTGCTATCGATAGTAGCTCTGGAAACACCATATATTTT
CSAIDSSSGNTIYF
>-|TRBD2|TRBV12-3/TRBV12-4|TRBJ2-5
TGTGCCAGCAGTCGCCTAGCGGGGGGGCCGGAGACCCAGTACTTC
CASSRLAGGPETQYF
>few|-|TRBV7-8|TRBJ2-5
TGTGCCAGCAGCTTAGTGACGGGGGGCCCTCTGTACCAAGAGACCCAGTACTTC
CASSLVTGGPLYQETQYF
>few|TRBD1|TRBV5-1|TRBJ2-2
TGCGCCAGCAGCAGGATGGGACAGGGGCCCACGGAGGAGCTGTTTTTT
CASSRMGQGPTEELFF
>few|TRBD1|TRBV7-2|TRBJ2-5
TGTGCCAGCAGCACAGACAGGGAAGAGACCCAGTACTTC
CASSTDREETQYF
>-|-|TRBV11-1|TRBJ2-5
TGTGCCAGCAGCGCGGACTCAGGGCTATCAGAGACCCAGTACTTC
CASSADSGLSETQYF
>-|-|TRBV5-1|TRBJ2-3
TGCGCCAGCCGATGGGGTGGCCCTAGGTATTTT
CASRWGGPRYF
>-|-|TRBV4-2|TRBJ1-1
TGTGCCAGCAGCCAAGATGGGGCGGCCATGAACACTGAAGCTTTCTTT
CASSQDGAAMNTEAFF
>-|-|TRBV5-6|TRBJ2-1
TGTGCCAGCAGCTCGGGCCCCTCGGGTGAGCAGTTCTTC
CASSSGPSGEQFF
>many|TRBD2|TRBV12-3/TRBV12-4|TRBJ2-2
TGTGCCAGCAGCCCGGGGGGGGGCACCGGGGAGCTGTTTTTT
CASSPGGGTGELFF
>-|TRBD1|TRBV6-2/TRBV6-3|TRBJ1-5
TGTGCCAGCACCGACCTAGACAGGGCGGTTGGCAATCAGCCCCAGCATTTT
CASTDLDRAVGNQPQHF
>few|TRBD1|TRBV12-3/TRBV12-4|TRBJ1-2
TGTGCCAGCAGCCCCAGGACAGGGATCTCAGGGGGCTACACCTTC
CASSPRTGISGGYTF
>few|-|TRBV9|TRBJ2-3
TGTGCCAGCAGCGTAGACAGCCCAAAAAGCACAGATACGCAGTATTTT
CASSVDSPKSTDTQYF
>few|TRBD1|TRBV5-1|TRBJ2-5
TGCGCCAGCAGCTCGGTGGGGACAGGGAAAGAGACCCAGTACTTC
CASSSVGTGKETQYF
>-|-|TRBV7-2|TRBJ2-7
TGTGCCAGCAGCTTCCGCCGGGACTACGAGCAGTACTTC
CASSFRRDYEQYF
>few|-|TRBV7-2|TRBJ2-1
TGTGCCAGCGACAGGGCGGGGGGTCGGAATGAGCAGTTCTTC
CASDRAGGRNEQFF
>many|-|TRBV7-9|TRBJ2-7
TGTGCCAGCAGCTCGACGACGGGCTCCTACGAGCAGTACTTC
CASSSTTGSYEQYF
>-|-|TRBV15|TRBJ2-4
TGTGCCACCAGCAGAGAAGATTTAAACATTCAGTACTTC
CATSREDLNIQYF
>-|-|TRBV2|TRBJ2-7
TGTGCCAGCAGCTTCCAGACAGGACCATACGAGCAGTACTTC
CASSFQTGPYEQYF
>few|TRBD1|TRBV7-9|TRBJ2-3
TGTGCCAGCAGTGACAGGGGATCCGAGACGCAGTATTTT
CASSDRGSETQYF
>-|TRBD1|TRBV7-8|TRBJ1-5
TGTGCCAGCAGCTTAGCTCTACAGGGGAGTAGTCAGCCCCAGCATTTT
CASSLALQGSSQPQHF
>-|-|TRBV6-1|TRBJ1-2
TGTGCCAGCAGACCCTCTGGGGACCCGGGGGGCTACACCTTC
CASRPSGDPGGYTF
>-|TRBD1|TRBV7-2|TRBJ1-6
TGTGCCAGCAGCTTGACAGGGGGCGAATCACCCCTCCACTTT
CASSLTGGESPLHF
>many|TRBD2|TRBV7-9|TRBJ2-4
TGTGCCAGCAGCCCCGGGAGGAAGGCCAAAAACATTCAGTACTTC
CASSPGRKAKNIQYF